The clone carrying this T cell receptor beta chain appeared many times. The sample comes from a study of breast tumors, draining lymph nodes, adjacent tissues. Samples came from axillary lymph nodes draining the breast cancer. Per the germline V gene, CDR1 is MRHNA and CDR2 is SNTAGT. Trimming took off 4 bases at V and 3 bases at J, with 12 bases between the two ends. The length of the CDR3 is 14 residues. TCRdb ran MiXCR on the multiplex PCR reads and lists one entry per CDR3 protein. Of about 230,000 distinct CDR3 sequences in the sample, about 34% were seen once. This chain connects TRBV6-4 to TRBJ2-5, with TRBD2 as a possible D gene (6 bases). Sequencing input: axillary lymph node tissue. The receptor was isolated from a female donor with breast cancer. Some clones in this sample may be carry-over from other donors' samples. The CDR3 DNA sequence: TGTGCCAGCAGTGTTGATAGCGGTAAAGAGACCCAGTACTTC. Translating gives CASSVDSGKETQYF.